The rows below give T cell receptor beta chains drawn from one sample of a study of blood T cells in healthy people across ages. In TCRdb, the 5' RACE reads were re-called with MiXCR into one record per CDR3 protein. The table includes some 780,000 distinct CDR3 sequences, 56% detected once. The specimen sequenced was blood. These receptors were obtained from a man between 35 and 55 years old in good health. Both conserved end residues are part of each CDR3.

v_call	j_call	cdr3_aa
TRBV6-2/TRBV6-3	TRBJ2-4	CASSYEGITKNIQYF
TRBV4-2	TRBJ1-5	CASSQGTKRYSNQPQHF
TRBV4-3	TRBJ2-2	CASSQDLGRGNTGELFF
TRBV19	TRBJ2-7	CASSIGTKYEQYF
TRBV20-1	TRBJ2-7	CSARRQIYEQYF
TRBV20-1	TRBJ2-5	CSAQAPLAGAYQETQYF
TRBV29-1	TRBJ1-2	CSGETGEGYTF
TRBV27	TRBJ1-6	CASRPDRRGSPLHF
TRBV29-1	TRBJ2-3	CSVAFLAAKDTQYF
TRBV28	TRBJ1-2	CASSPAGQSYGYTF
TRBV10-3	TRBJ1-2	CAISDPGQLYGYTF
TRBV28	TRBJ1-2	CASSSTAGSRGYGYTF
TRBV6-4	TRBJ2-7	CASSEIAGGPGDEQYF
TRBV28	TRBJ1-2	CASSTGQGNYGYTF
TRBV28	TRBJ2-1	CASRRKLQGAYRNEQFF
TRBV27	NA	CASSLLPGQGSEQYF
TRBV5-4	TRBJ1-2	CASSLESDGYGYTF